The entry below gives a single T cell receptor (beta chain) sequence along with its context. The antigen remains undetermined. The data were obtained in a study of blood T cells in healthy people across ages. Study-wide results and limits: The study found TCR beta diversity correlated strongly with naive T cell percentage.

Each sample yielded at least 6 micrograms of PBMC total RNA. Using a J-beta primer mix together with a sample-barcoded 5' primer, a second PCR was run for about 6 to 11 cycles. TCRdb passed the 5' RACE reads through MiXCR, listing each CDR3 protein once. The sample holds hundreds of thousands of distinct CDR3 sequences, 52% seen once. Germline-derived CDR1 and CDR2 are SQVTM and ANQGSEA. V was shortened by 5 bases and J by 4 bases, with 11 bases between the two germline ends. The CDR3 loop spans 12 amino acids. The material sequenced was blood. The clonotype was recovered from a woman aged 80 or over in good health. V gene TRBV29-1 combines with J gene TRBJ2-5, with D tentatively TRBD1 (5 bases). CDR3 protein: CSVSVRAETQYF. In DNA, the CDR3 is TGCAGCGTTTCCGTCAGGGCAGAGACCCAGTACTTC. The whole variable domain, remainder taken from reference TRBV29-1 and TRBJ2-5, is SAVISQKPSRDICQRGTSLTIQCQVDSQVTMMFWYRQQPGQSLTLIATANQGSEATYESGFVIDKFPISRPNLTFSTLTVSNMSPEDSSIYLCSVSVRAETQYFGPGTRLLVL.